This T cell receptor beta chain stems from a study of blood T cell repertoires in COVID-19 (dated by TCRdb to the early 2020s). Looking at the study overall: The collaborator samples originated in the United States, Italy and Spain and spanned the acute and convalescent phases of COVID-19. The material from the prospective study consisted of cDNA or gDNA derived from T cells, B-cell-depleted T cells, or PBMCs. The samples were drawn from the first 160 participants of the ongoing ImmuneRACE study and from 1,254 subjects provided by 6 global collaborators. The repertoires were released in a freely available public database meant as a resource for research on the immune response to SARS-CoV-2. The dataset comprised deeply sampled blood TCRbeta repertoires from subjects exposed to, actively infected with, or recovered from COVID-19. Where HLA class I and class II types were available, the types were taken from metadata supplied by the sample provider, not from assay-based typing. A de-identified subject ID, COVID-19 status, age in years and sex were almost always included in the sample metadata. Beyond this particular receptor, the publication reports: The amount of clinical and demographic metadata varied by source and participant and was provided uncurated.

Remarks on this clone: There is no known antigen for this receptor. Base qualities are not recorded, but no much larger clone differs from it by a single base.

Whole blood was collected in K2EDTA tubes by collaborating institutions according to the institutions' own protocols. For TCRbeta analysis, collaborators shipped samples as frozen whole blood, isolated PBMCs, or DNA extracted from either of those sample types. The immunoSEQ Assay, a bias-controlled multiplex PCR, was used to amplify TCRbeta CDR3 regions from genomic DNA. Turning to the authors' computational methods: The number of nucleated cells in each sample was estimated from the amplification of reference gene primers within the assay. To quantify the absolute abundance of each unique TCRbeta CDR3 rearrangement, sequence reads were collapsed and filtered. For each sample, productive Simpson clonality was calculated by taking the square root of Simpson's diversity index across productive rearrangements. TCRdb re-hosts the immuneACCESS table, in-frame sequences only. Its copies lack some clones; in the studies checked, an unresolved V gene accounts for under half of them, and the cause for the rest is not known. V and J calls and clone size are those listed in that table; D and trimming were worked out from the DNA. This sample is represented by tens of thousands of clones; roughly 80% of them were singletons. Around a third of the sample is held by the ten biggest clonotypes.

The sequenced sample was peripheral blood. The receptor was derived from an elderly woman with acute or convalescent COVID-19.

The nucleotides read TGTGCCAGCACTCCGGGACACAGCTACAATGAGCAGTTCTTC. Translated, it reads CASTPGHSYNEQFF. The rearranged segments are TRBV2 and TRBJ2-1, with TRBD1 perhaps the D gene, on 6 matching bases. In the germline V gene, CDR1 corresponds to SNHLY and CDR2 to FYNNEI. The CDR3 goes from the cysteine to the phenylalanine over 14 residues. The only DNA kept is the CDR3, 42 bases in frame from the first base. Deletion took 7 bases off V and 3 bases off J, with a span of 13 bases between the germline ends.